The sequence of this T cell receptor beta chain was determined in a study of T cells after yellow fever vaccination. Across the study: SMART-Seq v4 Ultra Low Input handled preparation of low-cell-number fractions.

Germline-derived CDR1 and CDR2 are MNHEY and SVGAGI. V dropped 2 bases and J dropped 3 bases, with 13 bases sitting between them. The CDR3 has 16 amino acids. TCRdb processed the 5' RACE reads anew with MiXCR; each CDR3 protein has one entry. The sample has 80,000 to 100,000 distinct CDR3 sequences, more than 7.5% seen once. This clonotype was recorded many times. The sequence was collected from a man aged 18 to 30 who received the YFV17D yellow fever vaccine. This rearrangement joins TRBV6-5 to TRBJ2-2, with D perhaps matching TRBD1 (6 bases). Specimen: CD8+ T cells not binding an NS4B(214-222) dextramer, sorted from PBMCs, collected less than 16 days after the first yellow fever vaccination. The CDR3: CASSYDGTPYTGELFF. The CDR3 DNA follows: TGTGCCAGCAGTTACGATGGGACACCCTACACCGGGGAGCTGTTTTTT.